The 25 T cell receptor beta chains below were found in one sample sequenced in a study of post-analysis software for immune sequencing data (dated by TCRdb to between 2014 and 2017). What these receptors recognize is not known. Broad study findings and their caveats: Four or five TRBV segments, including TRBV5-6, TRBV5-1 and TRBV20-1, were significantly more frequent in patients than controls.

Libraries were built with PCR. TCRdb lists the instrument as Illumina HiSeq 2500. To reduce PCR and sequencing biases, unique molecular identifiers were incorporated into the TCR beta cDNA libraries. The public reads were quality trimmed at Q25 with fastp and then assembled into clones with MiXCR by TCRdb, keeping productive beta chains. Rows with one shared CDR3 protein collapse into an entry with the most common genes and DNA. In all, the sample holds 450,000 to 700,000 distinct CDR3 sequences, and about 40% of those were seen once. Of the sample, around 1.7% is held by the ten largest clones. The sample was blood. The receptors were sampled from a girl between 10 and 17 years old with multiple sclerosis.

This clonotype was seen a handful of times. CDR3: CSGTGGFYGYTF. CDR3 bases: TGCAGTGGGACAGGGGGATTCTATGGCTACACCTTC. This rearrangement joins TRBV20-1 to TRBJ1-2, with 10 bases aligning to TRBD1. The CDR3 extends over 12 amino acids. Looked up from germline, CDR1 is DFQATT and CDR2 is SNEGSKA (reference sequence). After removal of 7 bases from V and 4 bases from J, the junction contained 3 bases not matched to a gene.

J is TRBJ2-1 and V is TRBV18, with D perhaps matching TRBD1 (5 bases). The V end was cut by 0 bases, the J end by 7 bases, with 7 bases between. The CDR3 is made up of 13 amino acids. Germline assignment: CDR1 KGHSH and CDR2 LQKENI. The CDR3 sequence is CASSPPGDNEQFF. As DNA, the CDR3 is TGTGCCAGCTCACCACCAGGGGATAATGAGCAGTTCTTC. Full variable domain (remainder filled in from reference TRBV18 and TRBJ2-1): NAGVMQNPRHLVRRRGQEARLRCSPMKGHSHVYWYRQLPEEGLKFMVYLQKENIIDESGMPKERFSAEFPKEGPSILRIQQVVRGDSAAYFCASSPPGDNEQFFGPGTRLTVL.

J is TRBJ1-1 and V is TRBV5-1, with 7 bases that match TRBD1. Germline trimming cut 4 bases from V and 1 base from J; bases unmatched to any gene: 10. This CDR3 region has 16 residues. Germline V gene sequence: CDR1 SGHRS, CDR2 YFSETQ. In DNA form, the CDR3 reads TGCGCCAGCAGCAAGGACAGGCAAAGGCCGAACACTGAAGCTTTCTTT. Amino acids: CASSKDRQRPNTEAFF.

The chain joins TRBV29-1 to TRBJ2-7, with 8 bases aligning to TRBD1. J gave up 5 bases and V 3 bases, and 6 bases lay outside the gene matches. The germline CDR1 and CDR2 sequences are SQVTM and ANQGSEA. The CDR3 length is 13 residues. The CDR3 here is CSVEGQEVNEQYF. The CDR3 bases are TGCAGCGTTGAGGGACAGGAGGTTAACGAGCAGTACTTC.

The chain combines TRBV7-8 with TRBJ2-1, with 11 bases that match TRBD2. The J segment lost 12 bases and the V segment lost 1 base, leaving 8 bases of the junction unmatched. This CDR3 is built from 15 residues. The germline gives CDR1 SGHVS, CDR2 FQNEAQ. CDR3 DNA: TGTGCCAGCAGCTTAGTACTAGCGGGAGCTAGTGGGCAGTTCTTC. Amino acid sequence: CASSLVLAGASGQFF.

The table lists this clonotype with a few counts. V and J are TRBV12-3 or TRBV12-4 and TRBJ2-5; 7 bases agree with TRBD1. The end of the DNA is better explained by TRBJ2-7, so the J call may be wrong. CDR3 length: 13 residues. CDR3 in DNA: TGTGCCAGCAGCCCCTCGCCAGGGGGCGAGCAGTACTTC. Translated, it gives CASSPSPGGEQYF.

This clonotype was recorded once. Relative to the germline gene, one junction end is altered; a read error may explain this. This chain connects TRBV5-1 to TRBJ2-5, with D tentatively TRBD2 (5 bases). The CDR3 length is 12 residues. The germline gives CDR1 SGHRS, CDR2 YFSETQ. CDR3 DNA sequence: TGCGCCAGCAGCTTGAAATGGGAGAGCCAGTACTTC. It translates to CASSLKWESQYF.

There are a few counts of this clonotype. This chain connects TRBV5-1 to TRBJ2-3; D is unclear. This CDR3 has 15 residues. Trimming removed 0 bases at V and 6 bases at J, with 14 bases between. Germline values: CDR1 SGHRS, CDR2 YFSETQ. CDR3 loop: CASSLEPGPPDTQYF. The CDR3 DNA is TGCGCCAGCAGCTTGGAGCCAGGACCTCCGGATACGCAGTATTTT.

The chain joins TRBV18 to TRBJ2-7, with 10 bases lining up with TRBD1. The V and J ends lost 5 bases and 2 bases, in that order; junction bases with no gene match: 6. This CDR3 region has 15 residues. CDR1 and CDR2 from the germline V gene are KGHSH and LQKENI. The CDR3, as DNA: TGTGCCAGCTCATTTGGACAGGGGGGGGCCTACGAGCAGTACTTC. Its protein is CASSFGQGGAYEQYF. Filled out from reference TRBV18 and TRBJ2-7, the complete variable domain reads NAGVMQNPRHLVRRRGQEARLRCSPMKGHSHVYWYRQLPEEGLKFMVYLQKENIIDESGMPKERFSAEFPKEGPSILRIQQVVRGDSAAYFCASSFGQGGAYEQYFGPGTRLTVT.

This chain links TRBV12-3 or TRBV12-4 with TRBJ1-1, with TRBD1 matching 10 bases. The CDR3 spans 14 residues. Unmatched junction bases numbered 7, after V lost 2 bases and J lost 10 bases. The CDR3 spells CASSLPGQGVRAFF. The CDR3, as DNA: TGTGCCAGCAGTTTACCTGGACAGGGGGTTAGAGCTTTCTTT.

CDR3 bases: TGCGCCAGCAGCCAAGCCTTCCCCAGCCAATACAATGAGCAGTTCTTC. Amino acids: CASSQAFPSQYNEQFF. The chain has TRBV4-1 and TRBJ2-1; D unresolved. The CDR3 is 16 residues long. Germline lookup yields CDR1 MGHRA and CDR2 YSYEKL. Trimming stripped 1 base from V and 4 bases from J, with 14 bases between.

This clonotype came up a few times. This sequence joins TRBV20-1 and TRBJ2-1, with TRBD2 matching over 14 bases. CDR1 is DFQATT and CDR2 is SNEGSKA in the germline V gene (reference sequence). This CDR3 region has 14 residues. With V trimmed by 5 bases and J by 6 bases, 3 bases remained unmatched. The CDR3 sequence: CSAWTSGGRNEQFF. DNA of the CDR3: TGCAGTGCTTGGACTAGCGGGGGGCGCAATGAGCAGTTCTTC.

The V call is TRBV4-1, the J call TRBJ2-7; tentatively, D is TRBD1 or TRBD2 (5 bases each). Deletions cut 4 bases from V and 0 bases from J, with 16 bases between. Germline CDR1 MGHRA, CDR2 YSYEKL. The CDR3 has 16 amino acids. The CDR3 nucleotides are TGCGCCAGCAGCCCTGAGGGAAGGGGCAACTCCTACGAGCAGTACTTC. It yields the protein CASSPEGRGNSYEQYF.

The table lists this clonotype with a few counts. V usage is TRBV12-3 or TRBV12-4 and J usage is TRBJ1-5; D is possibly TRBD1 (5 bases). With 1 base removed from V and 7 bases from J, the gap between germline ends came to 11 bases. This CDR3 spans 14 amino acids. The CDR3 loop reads CASSLEGIGQPQHF. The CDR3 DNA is TGTGCCAGCAGTTTAGAGGGGATTGGACAGCCCCAGCATTTT.

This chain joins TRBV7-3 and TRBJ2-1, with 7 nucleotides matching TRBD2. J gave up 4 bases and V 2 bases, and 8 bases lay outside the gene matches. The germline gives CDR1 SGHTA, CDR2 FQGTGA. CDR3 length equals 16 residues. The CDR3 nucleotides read TGTGCCAGCAGCTTACGTCGAGGAGCGGGATACAATGAGCAGTTCTTC. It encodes CASSLRRGAGYNEQFF.

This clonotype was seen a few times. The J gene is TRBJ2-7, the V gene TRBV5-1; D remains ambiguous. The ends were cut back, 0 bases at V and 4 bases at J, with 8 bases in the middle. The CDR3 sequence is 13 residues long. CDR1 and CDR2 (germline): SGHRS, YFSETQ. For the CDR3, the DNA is TGCGCCAGCAGCTTGGACAGCCGGTACGAGCAGTACTTC. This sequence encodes CASSLDSRYEQYF. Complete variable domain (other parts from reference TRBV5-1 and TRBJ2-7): KAGVTQTPRYLIKTRGQQVTLSCSPISGHRSVSWYQQTPGQGLQFLFEYFSETQRNKGNFPGRFSGRQFSNSRSEMNVSTLELGDSALYLCASSLDSRYEQYFGPGTRLTVT.

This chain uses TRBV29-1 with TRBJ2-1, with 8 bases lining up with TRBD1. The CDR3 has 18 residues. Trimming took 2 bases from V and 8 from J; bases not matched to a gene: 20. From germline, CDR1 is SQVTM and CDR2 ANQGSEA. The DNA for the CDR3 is TGCAGCGTTGAACAAACACATACCGGGACAGGTAATATCCATGAGCAGTTCTTC. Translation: CSVEQTHTGTGNIHEQFF.

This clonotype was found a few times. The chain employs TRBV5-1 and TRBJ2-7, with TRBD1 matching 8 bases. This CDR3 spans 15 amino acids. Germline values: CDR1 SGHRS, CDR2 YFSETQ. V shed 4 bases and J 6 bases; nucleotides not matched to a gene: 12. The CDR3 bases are TGCGCCAGCAGCCGCGCGTTGGGGACAGGCGGCGAGCAGTACTTC. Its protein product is CASSRALGTGGEQYF.

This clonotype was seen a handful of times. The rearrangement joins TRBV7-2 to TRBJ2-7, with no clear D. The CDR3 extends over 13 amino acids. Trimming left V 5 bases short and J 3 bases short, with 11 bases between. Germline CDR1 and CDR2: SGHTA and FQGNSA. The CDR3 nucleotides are TGTGCCAGCAGCCAGAGCAGAATCTACGAGCAGTACTTC. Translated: CASSQSRIYEQYF.

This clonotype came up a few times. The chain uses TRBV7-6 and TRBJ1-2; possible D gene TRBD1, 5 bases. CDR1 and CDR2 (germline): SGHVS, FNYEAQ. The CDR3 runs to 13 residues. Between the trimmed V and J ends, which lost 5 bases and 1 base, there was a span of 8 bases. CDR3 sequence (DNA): TGTGCCAGCAGCGAGGGACGTAACTATGGCTACACCTTC. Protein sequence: CASSEGRNYGYTF.

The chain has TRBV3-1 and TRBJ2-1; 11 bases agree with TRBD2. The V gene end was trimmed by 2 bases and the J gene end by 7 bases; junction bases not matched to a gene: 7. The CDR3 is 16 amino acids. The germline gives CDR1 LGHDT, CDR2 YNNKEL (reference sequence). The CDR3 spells CASSQIAGGPGNEQFF. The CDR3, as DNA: TGTGCCAGCAGCCAAATAGCGGGAGGGCCGGGGAATGAGCAGTTCTTC.

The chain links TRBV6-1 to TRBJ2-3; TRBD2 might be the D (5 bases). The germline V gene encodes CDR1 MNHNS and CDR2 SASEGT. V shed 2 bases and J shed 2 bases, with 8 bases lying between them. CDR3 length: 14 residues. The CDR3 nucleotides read TGTGCCAGCAGTGAATGGGAGTACACAGATACGCAGTATTTT. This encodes CASSEWEYTDTQYF.

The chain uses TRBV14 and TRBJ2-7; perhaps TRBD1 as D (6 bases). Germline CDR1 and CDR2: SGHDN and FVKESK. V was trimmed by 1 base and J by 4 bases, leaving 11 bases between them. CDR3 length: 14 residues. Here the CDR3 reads CASSQVVGGYEQYF. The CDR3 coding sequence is TGTGCCAGCAGCCAAGTGGTAGGGGGATACGAGCAGTACTTC.

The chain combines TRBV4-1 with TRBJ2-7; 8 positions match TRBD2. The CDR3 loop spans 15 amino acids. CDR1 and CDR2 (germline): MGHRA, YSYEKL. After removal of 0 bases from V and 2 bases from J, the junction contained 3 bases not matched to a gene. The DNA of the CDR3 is TGCGCCAGCAGCCAAGAGGGACTAGGGACCTACGAGCAGTACTTC. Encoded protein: CASSQEGLGTYEQYF.

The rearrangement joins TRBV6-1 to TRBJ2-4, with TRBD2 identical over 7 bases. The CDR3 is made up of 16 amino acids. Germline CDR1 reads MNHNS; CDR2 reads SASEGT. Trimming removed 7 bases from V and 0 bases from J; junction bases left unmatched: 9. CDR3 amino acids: CASKGLAELAKNIQYF. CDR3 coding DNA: TGTGCCAGCAAAGGGCTAGCGGAACTAGCCAAAAACATTCAGTACTTC.